These 28 T cell receptor beta chains share one sample of origin, sequenced in a study of CD8 T cells in Susac syndrome. With random hexamers, reverse transcription was performed on about 0.5 to 1 ug of RNA. MiXCR, applied by TCRdb to the immunoSEQ multiplex PCR reads, yields one record per CDR3 protein. Of over 150,000 distinct CDR3 sequences listed, nearly 95% were seen once; the top ten hold about 0.096%. Sequenced: CD4+ T cells from PBMCs. All receptors derive from a human donor with multiple sclerosis.

J is TRBJ2-7 and V is TRBV27; D possibly matches TRBD1 or TRBD2 (5 bases each). Germline V gene lookup returns CDR1 MNHEY and CDR2 SMNVEV (reference sequence). Trimming pared 5 bases from V and 0 bases from J, leaving 14 bases between. This CDR3 comprises 15 residues. The CDR3 region is CASSGWDGSSYEQYF. The CDR3 DNA reads as TGTGCCAGCAGTGGGTGGGACGGAAGCTCCTACGAGCAGTACTTC.

The V call is TRBV12-3 or TRBV12-4, the J call TRBJ1-2; D gene uncertain. This CDR3 is built from 13 residues. With 5 bases removed from V and 2 bases from J, the gap between germline ends came to 9 bases. The CDR3 loop reads CASSLGYNYGYTF. Written as DNA, the CDR3 is TGTGCCAGCAGTCTGGGGTACAACTATGGCTACACCTTC.

The rearrangement uses TRBV3-1 and TRBJ1-2, with D perhaps TRBD1 (5 bases). Trimming pared 3 bases from V and 4 bases from J, leaving 9 bases between. The length of the CDR3 is 13 residues. Germline V gene data show CDR1 as LGHDT and CDR2 as YNNKEL (reference sequence). CDR3 DNA sequence: TGTGCCAGCAGCCAGACAGTTCTCTATGGCTACACCTTC. Its protein product is CASSQTVLYGYTF.

J is TRBJ2-1 and V is TRBV7-9; D is undetermined. Trimming pared 3 bases from V and 7 bases from J, leaving 13 bases between. Germline CDR1 is SEHNR and CDR2 is FQNEAQ (reference sequence). The CDR3 is 14 residues long. The CDR3 is CASSFSLAVNEQFF. In DNA, the CDR3 is TGTGCCAGCAGCTTTTCGTTGGCGGTAAATGAGCAGTTCTTC.

A few counts support this clonotype. This chain connects TRBV7-2 to TRBJ1-6, with 9 bases identical to TRBD1. Germline V gene lookup returns CDR1 SGHTA and CDR2 FQGNSA. Trimming cost V 3 bases and J 13 bases; bases outside gene matches: 7. This CDR3 comprises 14 residues. CDR3 coding DNA: TGTGCCAGCAGCTTTATGGGACAGGGCTCGCCCCTCCACTTT. This sequence encodes CASSFMGQGSPLHF.

CDR3 region: CASSQVPNQPQHF. The CDR3, as DNA: TGTGCCAGCAGCCAAGTCCCAAATCAGCCCCAGCATTTT. V is TRBV3-1 and J is TRBJ1-5; the D is unclear. The CDR3 runs to 13 residues. Trimming removed 1 base from V and 4 bases from J, with 5 bases in between. Germline V lookup: CDR1 LGHDT, CDR2 YNNKEL (reference sequence).

The J gene is TRBJ2-1, the V gene TRBV30, with D uncertain. The CDR3 consists of 12 residues. Trimming took off 3 bases at V and 6 bases at J, with 9 bases between the two ends. CDR1 is GTSNPN and CDR2 is SVGIG in the germline V gene (reference sequence). CDR3 residues: CAWRAWGNEQFF. The CDR3 DNA sequence: TGTGCCTGGAGGGCTTGGGGCAATGAGCAGTTCTTC.

The genes are TRBV27 and TRBJ2-7; tentatively, D is TRBD2 (7 bases). Trimming stripped 1 base from V and 2 bases from J, with 12 bases between. The CDR3 extends over 15 amino acids. Germline V CDR1 and CDR2: MNHEY, SMNVEV (reference sequence). The CDR3 loop is CASSLFGGRAYEQYF. Written as DNA, the CDR3 is TGTGCCAGCAGTTTATTCGGGGGGCGGGCCTACGAGCAGTACTTC.

This chain uses TRBV5-1 with TRBJ1-2; D remains unclear. CDR3 length: 14 residues. Trimming took off 4 bases at V and 0 bases at J, with 10 bases between the two ends. The germline V gene has CDR1 SGHRS and CDR2 YFSETQ. CDR3 loop: CASSLDGTNYGYTF. CDR3 nucleotide sequence: TGCGCCAGCAGCCTTGACGGTACTAACTATGGCTACACCTTC.

This clonotype was seen just once. V and J are TRBV3-1 and TRBJ1-5; D is unclear. The CDR3 totals 12 residues. V was trimmed by 4 bases and J by 7 bases, leaving 8 bases between them. CDR1 LGHDT and CDR2 YNNKEL come from the germline V gene (reference sequence). In DNA form, the CDR3 reads TGTGCCAGCAGCCCCAAAGGGCAGCCCCAGCATTTT. As protein: CASSPKGQPQHF.

CDR3 nucleotide sequence: TGCAGTGCTTGGGCTATGAACACTGAAGCTTTCTTT. Protein sequence: CSAWAMNTEAFF. The genes are TRBV20-1 and TRBJ1-1, with unresolved D. This CDR3 has 12 residues. Germline loops: CDR1 DFQATT, CDR2 SNEGSKA (reference sequence). V was pared by 5 bases and J by 0 bases, with 7 bases between.

This chain joins TRBV4-1 and TRBJ1-1; D perhaps matches TRBD1 (6 bases). V lost 0 bases and J 5 bases, leaving 13 bases between the germline ends. The CDR3 loop spans 15 amino acids. The V gene's germline CDR1 is MGHRA and CDR2 YSYEKL. CDR3 region: CASSQEGGPWTEAFF. The DNA for the CDR3 is TGCGCCAGCAGCCAAGAGGGGGGGCCGTGGACTGAAGCTTTCTTT.

The chain uses TRBV12-3 or TRBV12-4 and TRBJ2-5; a weak D match, TRBD1 (5 bases). Trimming took 2 bases from V and 3 from J, leaving 13 bases between them. The CDR3 loop spans 15 amino acids. The CDR3 loop reads CASSLIRGVKETQYF. The CDR3 DNA reads TGTGCCAGCAGTTTAATTAGGGGCGTTAAAGAGACCCAGTACTTC.

The V call is TRBV2, the J call TRBJ1-2; 8 bases fit TRBD1. Trimming removed 8 bases from V and 10 bases from J; junction bases left unmatched: 12. CDR3 length: 13 residues. The germline gives CDR1 SNHLY, CDR2 FYNNEI. CDR3 residues: CASPGTGGMDYTF. For the CDR3, the DNA is TGTGCCAGCCCCGGAACAGGGGGAATGGACTACACCTTC.

The chain links TRBV3-1 to TRBJ1-1, with TRBD1 matching 9 bases. CDR1 LGHDT and CDR2 YNNKEL come from the germline V gene (reference sequence). The ends lost 0 bases at V and 1 base at J; junction bases unmatched: 3. The CDR3 totals 16 residues. CDR3 DNA: TGTGCCAGCAGCCAAGAGGACAGGGGAAGGAACACTGAAGCTTTCTTT. Its translation: CASSQEDRGRNTEAFF.

The chain combines TRBV5-1 with TRBJ1-2; D not resolved. Germline-derived CDR1 and CDR2 are SGHRS and YFSETQ. CDR3 size: 14 residues. With 0 bases removed from V and 5 bases from J, the gap between germline ends came to 11 bases. The CDR3 reads CASSLAAEPYGYTF. The DNA of the CDR3 is TGCGCCAGCAGCTTGGCTGCAGAACCGTATGGCTACACCTTC.

The chain has TRBV6-1 and TRBJ1-5; D uncertain. The CDR3 sequence is 10 residues long. With 2 bases removed from V and 9 bases from J, the gap between germline ends came to 2 bases. Germline V gives CDR1 MNHNS, CDR2 SASEGT. DNA for the CDR3: TGTGCCAGCAGTGAATGGCCCCAGCATTTT. Its protein product is CASSEWPQHF.

This sequence joins TRBV30 and TRBJ1-5; the D gene is possibly TRBD1 (6 bases). The CDR3 totals 14 residues. The V gene lost 0 bases and the J gene lost 6 bases, with 12 bases spanning the gap. Germline V gives CDR1 GTSNPN, CDR2 SVGIG (reference sequence). In nucleotides, the CDR3 is TGTGCCTGGAGTGTAACAGGGTCTGGTCAGCCCCAGCATTTT. As protein: CAWSVTGSGQPQHF.

The V and J genes are TRBV2 and TRBJ1-6; maybe TRBD1 (5 bases). CDR3 length: 14 amino acids. Trimming cost V 4 bases and J 10 bases, with 14 bases left between them. Germline CDR1 SNHLY, CDR2 FYNNEI. DNA of the CDR3: TGTGCCAGCAGTGTCCTGACGGGGGACTCACCCCTCCACTTT. Protein: CASSVLTGDSPLHF.

V usage is TRBV29-1 and J usage is TRBJ2-3; 7 bases line up with TRBD2. The length of the CDR3 is 14 residues. CDR1 and CDR2 from the germline V gene are SQVTM and ANQGSEA. The V segment lost 4 bases and the J segment 0 bases; nucleotides outside the gene matches: 4. CDR3 protein: CSVGGGSSTDTQYF. DNA for the CDR3: TGCAGCGTTGGCGGGGGTTCTAGCACAGATACGCAGTATTTT.

The V call is TRBV12-3 or TRBV12-4, the J call TRBJ1-5; 10 bases are a match to TRBD1. The CDR3 is 16 amino acids. With V trimmed by 5 bases and J by 6 bases, 10 bases remained unmatched. The CDR3 nucleotides read TGTGCCAGCAGTCTTAGTCCGGACAGGGGGTCTCAGCCCCAGCATTTT. This gives the protein CASSLSPDRGSQPQHF.

V usage is TRBV2 and J usage is TRBJ2-1, with TRBD1 matching 7 bases. V lost 7 bases and J lost 5; bases outside the gene matches: 8. The CDR3 runs to 14 residues. Germline CDR1 is SNHLY and CDR2 is FYNNEI. The CDR3 sequence is CASTDGRGNNEQFF. CDR3 bases: TGTGCCAGCACCGACGGCAGGGGGAACAATGAGCAGTTCTTC. The complete variable domain, with remaining parts taken from reference TRBV2 and TRBJ2-1, reads EPEVTQTPSHQVTQMGQEVILRCVPISNHLYFYWYRQILGQKVEFLVSFYNNEISEKSEIFDDQFSVERPDGSNFTLKIRSTKLEDSAMYFCASTDGRGNNEQFFGPGTRLTVL.

The chain uses TRBV20-1 and TRBJ2-2; no definite D call. This CDR3 is built from 13 residues. Germline-derived CDR1 and CDR2 are DFQATT and SNEGSKA (reference sequence). V lost 3 bases, J lost 0 bases, and 5 bases lay in between. This CDR3 reads CSARETNTGELFF. DNA of the CDR3: TGCAGTGCTAGGGAGACGAACACCGGGGAGCTGTTTTTT.

The rearrangement uses TRBV25-1 and TRBJ1-3; no clear D gene. The CDR3 contains 18 residues. Germline lookup yields CDR1 MGHDK and CDR2 SYGVNS. Trimming took off 8 bases at V and 0 bases at J, with 23 bases between the two ends. The CDR3 DNA is TGTGCCAGCGCCCCTCGTGGCGTTCGTGGGTTCTCTGGAAACACCATATATTTT. Amino acid sequence: CASAPRGVRGFSGNTIYF.

V gene TRBV12-3 or TRBV12-4 combines with J gene TRBJ2-1, with 9 bases matching TRBD1. The CDR3 length is 15 residues. The V and J ends lost 5 bases and 7 bases, in that order; junction bases with no gene match: 9. The CDR3 loop reads CASSDRQGGRNEQFF. CDR3 DNA sequence: TGTGCCAGCAGTGATCGACAGGGGGGAAGAAATGAGCAGTTCTTC.

The genes are TRBV7-3 and TRBJ2-7, with 9 bases lining up with TRBD1. The CDR3 has 14 amino acids. Germline CDR1 SGHTA, CDR2 FQGTGA. Unmatched junction bases numbered 2, after V lost 0 bases and J lost 5 bases. CDR3 in DNA: TGTGCCAGCAGCTTAACGGGACAGGGTAACGAGCAGTACTTC. Translation gives CASSLTGQGNEQYF.

The chain couples TRBV14 to TRBJ1-2; D call uncertain. Trimming left V 0 bases short and J 13 bases short, with 12 bases between. Per the germline V gene, CDR1 is SGHDN and CDR2 is FVKESK. This CDR3 region has 12 residues. CDR3 in amino acids: CASSQDPVMGTF. DNA of the CDR3: TGTGCCAGCAGCCAAGATCCGGTCATGGGCACCTTC.

With regard to this clonotype: The junction departs from germline at one end; a sequencing error may be responsible. V gene TRBV6-6 combines with J gene TRBJ2-7, with D hard to call. CDR1 is MNHNY, CDR2 SVGAGI, per germline (reference sequence). The CDR3 extends over 13 amino acids. The CDR3 reads CASSDSPPPEQYF. Written as DNA, the CDR3 is TGTGCCAGCAGTGACTCTCCCCCCCCCGAGCAGTACTTC.